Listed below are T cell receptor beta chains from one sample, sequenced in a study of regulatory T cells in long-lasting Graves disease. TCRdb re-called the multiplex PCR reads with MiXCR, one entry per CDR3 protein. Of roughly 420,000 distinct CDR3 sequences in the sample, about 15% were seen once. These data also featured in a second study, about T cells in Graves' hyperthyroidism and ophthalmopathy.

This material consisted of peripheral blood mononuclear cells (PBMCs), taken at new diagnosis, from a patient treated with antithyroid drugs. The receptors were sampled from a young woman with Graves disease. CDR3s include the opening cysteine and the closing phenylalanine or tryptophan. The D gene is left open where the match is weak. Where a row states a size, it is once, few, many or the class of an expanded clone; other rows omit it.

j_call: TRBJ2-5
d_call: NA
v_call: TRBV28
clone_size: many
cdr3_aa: CASSQPVGYQETQYF
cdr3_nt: TGTGCCAGCAGTCAGCCCGTGGGGTACCAAGAGACCCAGTACTTC

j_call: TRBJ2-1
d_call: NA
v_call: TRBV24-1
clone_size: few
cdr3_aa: CATSDTTGSYNEQFF
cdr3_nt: TGTGCCACCAGTGACACGACAGGCTCCTACAATGAGCAGTTCTTC

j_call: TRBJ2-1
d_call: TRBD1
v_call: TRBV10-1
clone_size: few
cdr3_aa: CASQRDSGYDEQFF
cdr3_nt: TGCGCCTCCCAACGGGACAGTGGATACGATGAGCAGTTCTTC

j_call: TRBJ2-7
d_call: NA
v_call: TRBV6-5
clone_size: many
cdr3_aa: CASRYSRGGYEQYF
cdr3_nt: TGTGCCAGCAGATACTCCCGGGGCGGATACGAGCAGTACTTC

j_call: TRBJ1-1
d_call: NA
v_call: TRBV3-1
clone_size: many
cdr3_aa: CASSQPDHTEAFF
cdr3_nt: TGTGCCAGCAGCCAACCCGACCACACTGAAGCTTTCTTT

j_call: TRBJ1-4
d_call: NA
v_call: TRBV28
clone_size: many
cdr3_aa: CASGGRSATNEKLFF
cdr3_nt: TGTGCCAGTGGGGGAAGGAGCGCAACTAATGAAAAACTGTTTTTT

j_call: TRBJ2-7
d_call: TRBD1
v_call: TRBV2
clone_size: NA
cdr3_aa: CASSSPRGQGSSYEQYF
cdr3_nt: TGTGCCAGCAGCTCCCCGAGAGGACAGGGAAGCTCCTACGAGCAGTACTTC

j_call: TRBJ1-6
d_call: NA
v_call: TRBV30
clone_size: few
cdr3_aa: CAWSDGLNSPLHF
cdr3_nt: TGTGCCTGGAGTGACGGGTTAAATTCACCCCTCCACTTT

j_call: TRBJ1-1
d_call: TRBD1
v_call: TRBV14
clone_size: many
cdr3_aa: CASSSGRGLTEAFF
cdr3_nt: TGTGCCAGCAGCAGCGGCAGGGGGCTCACTGAAGCTTTCTTT

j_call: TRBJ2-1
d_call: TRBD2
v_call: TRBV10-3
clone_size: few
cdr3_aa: CAISNSGGRNEQFF
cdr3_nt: TGTGCCATCAGTAATTCGGGGGGGAGGAATGAGCAGTTCTTC

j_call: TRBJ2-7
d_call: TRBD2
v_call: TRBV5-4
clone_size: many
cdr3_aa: CASSSLGTSGTYEQYF
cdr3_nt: TGTGCCAGCAGCTCCTTAGGGACTAGCGGAACCTACGAGCAGTACTTC

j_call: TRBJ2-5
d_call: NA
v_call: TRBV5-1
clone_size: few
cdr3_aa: CASSLVTDLMEETQYF
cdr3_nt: TGCGCCAGCAGCTTGGTCACTGACCTGATGGAAGAGACCCAGTACTTC

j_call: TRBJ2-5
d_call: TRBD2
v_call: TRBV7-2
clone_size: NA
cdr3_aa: CVSRTTAGEETQYF
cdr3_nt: TGTGTCAGCAGGACTACAGCGGGAGAAGAGACCCAGTACTTC

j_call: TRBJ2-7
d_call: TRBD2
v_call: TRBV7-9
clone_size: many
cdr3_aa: CASSLRLAGGSYEQYF
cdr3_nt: TGTGCCAGCAGCTTACGACTAGCGGGTGGCTCCTACGAGCAGTACTTC

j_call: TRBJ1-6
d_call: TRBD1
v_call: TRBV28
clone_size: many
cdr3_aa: CASRPTKTGMNSPLHF
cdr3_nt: TGTGCCAGCAGGCCGACCAAGACAGGGATGAATTCACCCCTCCACTTT

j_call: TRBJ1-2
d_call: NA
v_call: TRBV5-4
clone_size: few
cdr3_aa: CASNPTSGGQNGYTF
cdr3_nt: TGTGCCAGCAACCCGACATCGGGAGGCCAAAATGGCTACACCTTC

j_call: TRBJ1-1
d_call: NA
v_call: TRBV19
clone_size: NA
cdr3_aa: CASSITGGWTEAFF
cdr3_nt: TGTGCCAGTAGTATTACCGGGGGATGGACTGAAGCTTTCTTT

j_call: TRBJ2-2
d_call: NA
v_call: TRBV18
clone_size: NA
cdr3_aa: CASSPTPPSGELFF
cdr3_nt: TGTGCCAGCTCACCAACCCCACCGTCAGGGGAGCTGTTTTTT

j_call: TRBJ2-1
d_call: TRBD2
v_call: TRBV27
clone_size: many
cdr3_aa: CASSGEKTSGFYNEQFF
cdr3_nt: TGTGCCAGCAGCGGGGAGAAGACTAGCGGGTTCTACAATGAGCAGTTCTTC

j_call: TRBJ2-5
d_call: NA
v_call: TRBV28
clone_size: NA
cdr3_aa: CASTEQAGETQYF
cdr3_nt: TGTGCCAGCACCGAGCAGGCCGGGGAGACCCAGTACTTC

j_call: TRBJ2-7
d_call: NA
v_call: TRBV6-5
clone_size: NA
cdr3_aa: CASSYTPPGGAGSRDDEQYF
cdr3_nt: TGTGCCAGCAGTTACACCCCTCCCGGGGGCGCGGGATCACGGGACGACGAGCAGTACTTC

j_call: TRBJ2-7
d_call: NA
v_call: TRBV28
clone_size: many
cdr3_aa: CASGTYYEQYF
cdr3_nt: TGTGCCAGCGGGACATACTACGAGCAGTACTTC

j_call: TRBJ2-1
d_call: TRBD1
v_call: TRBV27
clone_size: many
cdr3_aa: CASSVGTGGNEQFF
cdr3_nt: TGTGCCAGCAGTGTCGGGACAGGGGGAAATGAGCAGTTCTTC

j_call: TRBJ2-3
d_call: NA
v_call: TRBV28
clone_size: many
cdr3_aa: CASRTGEDTQYF
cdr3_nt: TGTGCCAGCAGGACTGGCGAGGATACGCAGTATTTT

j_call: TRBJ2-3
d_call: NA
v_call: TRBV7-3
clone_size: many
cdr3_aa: CASSLETALSTDTQYF
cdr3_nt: TGTGCCAGCAGCTTAGAGACTGCGCTTAGCACAGATACGCAGTATTTT

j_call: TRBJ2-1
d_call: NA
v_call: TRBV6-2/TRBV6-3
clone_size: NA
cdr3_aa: CASRPGADSHNEQFF
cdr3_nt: TGTGCCAGCAGGCCCGGGGCAGACTCCCACAATGAGCAGTTCTTC

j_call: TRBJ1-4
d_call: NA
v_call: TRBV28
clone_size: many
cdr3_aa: CAFSNGEKLFF
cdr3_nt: TGTGCCTTTTCAAACGGCGAAAAACTGTTTTTT

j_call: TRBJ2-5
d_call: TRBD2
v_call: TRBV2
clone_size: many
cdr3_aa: CASSDPSLAGAVETQYF
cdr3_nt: TGTGCCAGCAGTGACCCGTCGTTAGCGGGAGCGGTAGAGACCCAGTACTTC

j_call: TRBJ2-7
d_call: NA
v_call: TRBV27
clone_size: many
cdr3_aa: CASSSQGSASYEQYF
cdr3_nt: TGTGCCAGCAGTTCCCAGGGATCGGCATCCTACGAGCAGTACTTC

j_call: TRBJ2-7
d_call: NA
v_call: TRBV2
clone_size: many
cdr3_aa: CASSVESSYEQYF
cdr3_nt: TGTGCCAGCAGTGTGGAGAGCTCCTACGAGCAGTACTTC

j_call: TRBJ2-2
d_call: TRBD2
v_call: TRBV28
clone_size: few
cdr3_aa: CAGSFGLAGVGELFF
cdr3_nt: TGTGCCGGCAGTTTCGGACTAGCGGGAGTCGGGGAGCTGTTTTTT

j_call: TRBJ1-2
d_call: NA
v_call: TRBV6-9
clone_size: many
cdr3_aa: CASSYSSGGNYGYTF
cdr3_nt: TGTGCCAGCAGTTACTCTTCGGGTGGAAACTATGGCTACACCTTC

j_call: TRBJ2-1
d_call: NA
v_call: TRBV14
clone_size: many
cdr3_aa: CASSHVAETSRNEQFF
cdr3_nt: TGTGCCAGCAGCCACGTAGCGGAAACAAGCCGCAATGAGCAGTTCTTC

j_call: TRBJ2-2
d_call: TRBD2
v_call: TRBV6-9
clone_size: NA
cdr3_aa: CASSYGLAGIPGELFF
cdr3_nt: TGTGCCAGCAGTTACGGGCTAGCGGGAATCCCCGGGGAGCTGTTTTTT

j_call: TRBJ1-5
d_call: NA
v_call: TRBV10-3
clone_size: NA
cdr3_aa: CAISESGGNQPQHF
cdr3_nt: TGTGCCATCAGTGAGTCCGGGGGAAATCAGCCCCAGCATTTT

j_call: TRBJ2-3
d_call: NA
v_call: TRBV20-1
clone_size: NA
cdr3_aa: CSARRGQADTDTQYF
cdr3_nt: TGCAGTGCCAGGAGAGGTCAAGCGGACACAGATACGCAGTATTTT

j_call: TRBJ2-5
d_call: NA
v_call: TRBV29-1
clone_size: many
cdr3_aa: CSARQEIQETQYF
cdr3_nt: TGCAGTGCGCGACAGGAAATCCAAGAGACCCAGTACTTC

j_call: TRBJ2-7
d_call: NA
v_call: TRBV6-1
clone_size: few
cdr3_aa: CASGDSDEQYF
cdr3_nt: TGTGCCAGCGGGGACTCTGACGAGCAGTACTTC

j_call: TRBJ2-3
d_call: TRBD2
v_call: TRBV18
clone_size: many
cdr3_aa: CASSPLAGDGADTQYF
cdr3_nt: TGTGCCAGCTCACCATTAGCGGGAGATGGTGCAGATACGCAGTATTTT

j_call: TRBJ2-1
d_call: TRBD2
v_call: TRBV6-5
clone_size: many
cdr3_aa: CASSYSVRAGVIYNEQFF
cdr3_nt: TGTGCCAGCAGTTACTCGGTTCGAGCGGGAGTCATCTACAATGAGCAGTTCTTC

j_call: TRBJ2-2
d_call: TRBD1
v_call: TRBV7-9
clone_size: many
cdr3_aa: CASSLRQGDGELFF
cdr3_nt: TGTGCCAGCAGCCTTCGACAGGGTGACGGGGAGCTGTTTTTT

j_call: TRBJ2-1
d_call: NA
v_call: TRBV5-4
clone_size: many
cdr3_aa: CASSLLQGNEQFF
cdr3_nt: TGTGCCAGCAGCCTACTGCAGGGGAATGAGCAGTTCTTC

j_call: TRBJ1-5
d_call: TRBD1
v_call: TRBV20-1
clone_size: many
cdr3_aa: CSARDDRGNQPQHF
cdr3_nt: TGCAGTGCTAGAGATGACAGGGGCAATCAGCCCCAGCATTTT

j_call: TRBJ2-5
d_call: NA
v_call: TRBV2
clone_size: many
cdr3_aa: CASSWMGGGRFQETQYF
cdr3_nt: TGTGCCAGCAGCTGGATGGGGGGCGGGAGATTCCAAGAGACCCAGTACTTC

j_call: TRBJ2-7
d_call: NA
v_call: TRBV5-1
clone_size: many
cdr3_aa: CASSSGGYYEQYF
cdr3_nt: TGCGCCAGCAGCTCAGGTGGCTACTACGAGCAGTACTTC

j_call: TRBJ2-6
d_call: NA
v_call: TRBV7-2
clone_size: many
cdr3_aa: CASSLAPRGSSGANVLTF
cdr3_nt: TGTGCCAGCAGCTTAGCGCCCAGGGGAAGCTCTGGGGCCAACGTCCTGACTTTC

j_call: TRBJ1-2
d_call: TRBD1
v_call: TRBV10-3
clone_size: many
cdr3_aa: CATLDRGLSGYTF
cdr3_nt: TGTGCCACTTTAGACAGGGGGCTGTCTGGCTACACCTTC

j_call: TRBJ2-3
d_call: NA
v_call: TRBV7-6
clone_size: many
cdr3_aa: CASSQGPASTDTQYF
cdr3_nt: TGTGCCAGCAGCCAGGGACCGGCAAGCACAGATACGCAGTATTTT

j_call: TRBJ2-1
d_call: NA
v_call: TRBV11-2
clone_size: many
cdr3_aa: CASSSRALGSSSYNEQFF
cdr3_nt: TGTGCCAGCAGCTCTAGGGCGCTCGGGAGCAGCTCCTACAATGAGCAGTTCTTC